The 27 T cell receptor beta chains below come from one sample, sequenced in a study of blood T cell repertoires in COVID-19. Clones were sequenced by immunoSEQ multiplex PCR, and TCRdb holds only the in-frame ones, with some missing. The sample consists of about 190,000 clones, 82% of them appearing once. Sequencing used peripheral blood. Receptors were obtained from a woman aged 60-70 years with COVID-19, enrolled during active disease.

This chain uses TRBV7-3 with TRBJ1-2; no clear D gene. The CDR3 loop spans 14 amino acids. Trimming shortened V by 1 base and J by 8 bases, and 14 bases separated the two germline ends. Germline V gene lookup returns CDR1 SGHTA and CDR2 FQGTGA. The CDR3 spells CASSLIPRGGGYTF. The CDR3 region has the DNA TGTGCCAGCAGCTTAATCCCCCGGGGAGGGGGCTACACCTTC.

This chain links TRBV10-3 with TRBJ2-7; maybe TRBD2 (5 bases). CDR3 length: 16 amino acids. With 4 bases removed from V and 0 bases from J, the gap between germline ends came to 16 bases. The germline CDR1 and CDR2 sequences are ENHRY and SYGVKD. The CDR3: CAISAAVETDSYEQYF. The CDR3 region has the DNA TGTGCCATCAGTGCAGCGGTGGAAACAGACTCCTACGAGCAGTACTTC.

The rearrangement links TRBV7-8 to TRBJ2-1; D might be TRBD2 (5 bases). The CDR3 sequence is 14 residues long. Looked up from germline, CDR1 is SGHVS and CDR2 is FQNEAQ. The ends were cut back, 1 base at V and 12 bases at J, with 16 bases in the middle. The CDR3 sequence is CASSLERAGRGQFF. In nucleotides, the CDR3 is TGTGCCAGCAGCTTAGAGAGGGCAGGAAGAGGGCAGTTCTTC.

V and J are TRBV4-3 and TRBJ1-6; D ambiguous. Germline CDR1 LGHNA, CDR2 YSLEER. The CDR3 consists of 15 residues. Deletions cut 0 bases from V and 9 bases from J, with 12 bases between. The CDR3 sequence: CASSQDGGRGSPLHF. The CDR3 DNA follows: TGCGCCAGCAGCCAAGACGGAGGGCGAGGTTCACCCCTCCACTTT.

This rearrangement joins TRBV9 to TRBJ2-3; 9 positions match TRBD1. V gave up 0 bases and J gave up 1 base; unmatched junction bases: 3. This CDR3 region has 16 residues. CDR1 SGDLS and CDR2 YYNGEE come from the germline V gene. The CDR3 DNA reads TGTGCCAGCAGCGTAGGGGGGGACAGGGGCACAGATACGCAGTATTTT. Protein sequence: CASSVGGDRGTDTQYF.

This chain links TRBV24-1 with TRBJ2-1, with 8 bases identical to TRBD1. Germline values: CDR1 KGHDR, CDR2 SFDVKD. V lost 5 bases to trimming and J lost 1 base; unmatched junction nucleotides: 9. The length of the CDR3 is 17 residues. The CDR3 region has the DNA TGTGCCACCAGTGCTGCCACAGGGGGTGGGTCCTACAATGAGCAGTTCTTC. Translating it yields CATSAATGGGSYNEQFF.

The table lists this clone with a few counts. This chain uses TRBV23-1 with TRBJ1-3; D ambiguous. TRBV23-1 is filed as an ORF, its function uncertain. V was trimmed by 9 bases and J by 0 bases, leaving 15 bases between them. There are 15 residues in the CDR3. The CDR3 DNA reads as TGCGCCAGTTGGGTCCAGGCATTCTCTGGAAACACCATATATTTT. Translation gives CASWVQAFSGNTIYF.

This chain uses TRBV11-2 with TRBJ2-1; D perhaps matches TRBD1 (5 bases). The CDR3 is 17 residues long. Germline V gene sequence: CDR1 SGHAT, CDR2 FQNNGV. Trimming took 5 bases from V and 0 from J, leaving 17 bases between them. CDR3 amino acids: CASSPRQGINSYNEQFF. The CDR3 nucleotides read TGTGCCAGCAGCCCTCGTCAGGGAATAAACTCCTACAATGAGCAGTTCTTC.

The J gene is TRBJ1-4, the V gene TRBV28; possibly TRBD1 for D (6 bases). Germline lookup yields CDR1 MDHEN and CDR2 SYDVKM. Trimming took 8 bases from V and 5 from J, leaving 18 bases between them. This CDR3 comprises 15 residues. The CDR3 sequence: CASDRSGAPNEKLFF. In DNA, the CDR3 is TGTGCCAGCGACAGATCAGGGGCTCCGAATGAAAAACTGTTTTTT.

The chain carries TRBV5-1 and TRBJ2-4, with a weak D call TRBD2 (5 bases). Germline values: CDR1 SGHRS, CDR2 YFSETQ. The CDR3 sequence is 15 residues long. V dropped 4 bases and J dropped 9 bases, with 20 bases sitting between them. As DNA, the CDR3 is TGCGCCAGCAGCAGGACGCGTGCTTTTGAGGGCATTCAGTACTTC. Translation gives CASSRTRAFEGIQYF.

CDR3 DNA sequence: TGTGCCAGCAGTCCAGGACTAGCGGGAGTTGCCTACAATGAGCAGTTCTTC. Translating it yields CASSPGLAGVAYNEQFF. V usage is TRBV28 and J usage is TRBJ2-1, with TRBD2 matching over 13 bases. The CDR3 runs 17 residues. V shed 5 bases and J 2 bases; nucleotides not matched to a gene: 6. CDR1 MDHEN and CDR2 SYDVKM come from the germline V gene. The variable domain in full, with the rest retrieved from reference TRBV28 and TRBJ2-1, is DVKVTQSSRYLVKRTGEKVFLECVQDMDHENMFWYRQDPGLGLRLIYFSYDVKMKEKGDIPEGYSVSREKKERFSLILESASTNQTSMYLCASSPGLAGVAYNEQFFGPGTRLTVL.

The rearrangement joins TRBV3-1 (or the pseudogene TRBV3-2) to TRBJ2-5; 9 positions match TRBD2. With V trimmed by 1 base and J by 5 bases, 5 bases remained unmatched. The V gene's germline CDR1 is LGHDT and CDR2 YNNKEL (reference sequence). The CDR3 contains 15 residues. CDR3 sequence: CASSQGRGGLETQYF. The CDR3 DNA reads as TGTGCCAGCAGCCAAGGGCGGGGGGGCCTCGAGACCCAGTACTTC.

This chain connects TRBV11-2 to TRBJ2-3; 9 bases are a match to TRBD2. The V gene end was trimmed by 5 bases and the J gene end by 2 bases; junction bases not matched to a gene: 8. The CDR3 totals 16 residues. CDR1 and CDR2 (germline): SGHAT, FQNNGV. CDR3 bases: TGTGCCAGCAGCCCAGCGGGCGGGGGGGCCACAGATACGCAGTATTTT. This sequence encodes CASSPAGGGATDTQYF.

V is TRBV2 and J is TRBJ2-5; 9 nucleotides align to TRBD2. This CDR3 region has 22 residues. CDR1 is SNHLY, CDR2 FYNNEI, per germline. After removal of 5 bases from V and 1 base from J, the junction contained 26 bases not matched to a gene. The CDR3 protein is CASSLRGGRDLVGGGLQETQYF. The CDR3 DNA is TGTGCCAGCAGTCTCCGGGGCGGGAGGGATCTCGTTGGAGGAGGTCTCCAAGAGACCCAGTACTTC.

The chain recombines TRBV11-2 with TRBJ2-3, with TRBD2 identical over 13 bases. The ends lost 5 bases at V and 4 bases at J; junction bases unmatched: 6. The CDR3 consists of 16 residues. The germline V gene has CDR1 SGHAT and CDR2 FQNNGV. CDR3: CASSGQGLAGSDTQYF. The DNA for the CDR3 is TGTGCCAGCAGCGGACAGGGACTAGCGGGATCAGATACGCAGTATTTT.

V gene TRBV5-4 combines with J gene TRBJ2-7; D might be TRBD2 (5 bases). Germline CDR1 SGHNT, CDR2 YYREEE (reference sequence). The CDR3 totals 13 residues. V lost 4 bases and J 2 bases, leaving 10 bases between the germline ends. The CDR3 protein is CASSAAAAYEQYF. DNA of the CDR3: TGTGCCAGCAGCGCTGCAGCGGCCTACGAGCAGTACTTC.

J is TRBJ2-7 and V is TRBV6-2 or TRBV6-3; D is undetermined. Trimming pared 6 bases from V and 3 bases from J, leaving 9 bases between. Germline lookup yields CDR1 MNHEY and CDR2 SVGEGT. The CDR3 extends over 12 amino acids. CDR3 region: CASSLEIYEQYF. The DNA for the CDR3 is TGTGCCAGCAGCCTAGAGATCTACGAGCAGTACTTC.

This sequence joins TRBV2 and TRBJ2-1, with 13 bases identical to TRBD2. Trimming cost V 6 bases and J 7 bases; bases outside gene matches: 15. From germline, CDR1 is SNHLY and CDR2 FYNNEI. This CDR3 has 18 amino acids. The CDR3 coding sequence is TGTGCCAGCAGAAAACTAGCGGGAGGGATGAGTGATAAGAATGAGCAGTTCTTC. Its protein is CASRKLAGGMSDKNEQFF.

The chain employs TRBV5-3 and TRBJ2-2; 13 bases agree with TRBD2. TRBV5-3 is an ORF, with its function uncertain. J gave up 0 bases and V 2 bases, and 19 bases lay outside the gene matches. The CDR3 runs 23 residues. CDR3 region: CARSFTSGRAQIHPQTNTGELFF. The CDR3 coding sequence is TGTGCCAGAAGCTTTACTAGCGGGAGGGCCCAAATCCACCCCCAAACGAACACCGGGGAGCTGTTTTTT.

The gene calls are TRBV6-5 and TRBJ1-2, with D unresolved. From germline, CDR1 is MNHEY and CDR2 SVGAGI. The V gene lost 0 bases and the J gene lost 8 bases, with 10 bases spanning the gap. The CDR3 has 13 residues. CDR3 in DNA: TGTGCCAGCAGTTACTCTGTACAGCGGGGCTACACCTTC. Its protein is CASSYSVQRGYTF.

This rearrangement joins TRBV14 to TRBJ2-3; TRBD2 matches at 9 bases. The CDR3 sequence is 17 residues long. With V trimmed by 0 bases and J by 5 bases, 9 bases remained unmatched. The germline V gene has CDR1 SGHDN and CDR2 FVKESK. The CDR3 region is CASSQDRAGGMRDTQYF. CDR3 coding DNA: TGTGCCAGCAGCCAAGATAGAGCGGGGGGCATGAGAGATACGCAGTATTTT.

The rearrangement uses TRBV6-6 and TRBJ2-3, with 8 bases identical to TRBD1. CDR1 and CDR2 (germline): MNHNY, SVGAGI (reference sequence). The J segment lost 1 base and the V segment lost 5 bases, leaving 17 bases of the junction unmatched. CDR3 length equals 19 residues. The CDR3 DNA sequence: TGTGCCAGCAGTCAGCGTCAGGGGGCGAGGATCGGCGGCACAGATACGCAGTATTTT. This sequence encodes CASSQRQGARIGGTDTQYF.

The genes are TRBV3-1 (or the pseudogene TRBV3-2) and TRBJ1-5, with D possibly matching TRBD1 (6 bases). This CDR3 has 14 amino acids. CDR1 and CDR2 (germline): LGHDT, YNNKEL (reference sequence). Trimming took off 0 bases at V and 7 bases at J, with 10 bases between the two ends. The CDR3 spells CASSQEPGVQPQHF. The CDR3 DNA sequence: TGTGCCAGCAGCCAAGAACCAGGGGTCCAGCCCCAGCATTTT.

On this clone itself: The same CDR3 can be traced to other DNA sequences in this sample. V is TRBV7-9 and J is TRBJ1-2; D ambiguous. Per the germline V gene, CDR1 is SEHNR and CDR2 is FQNEAQ (reference sequence). The CDR3 spans 13 residues. The V end was cut by 3 bases, the J end by 7 bases, with 12 bases between. CDR3 in amino acids: CASSFEGAFGYTF. The CDR3, as DNA: TGTGCCAGCAGCTTCGAGGGTGCGTTTGGCTACACCTTC.

This chain uses TRBV7-4 with TRBJ2-7, with D possibly TRBD1 on 6 matching bases. CDR1 is SGHVT and CDR2 is SQSDAQ in the germline V gene. V was cut by 5 bases and J by 2 bases, with 13 bases left in between. This CDR3 is built from 14 residues. DNA for the CDR3: TGTGCCAGCAGCGTAAACAGGGTACCCTACGAGCAGTACGTC. Translated, it gives CASSVNRVPYEQYV.

The chain links TRBV5-8 to TRBJ1-4, with D tentatively TRBD1 (5 bases). This CDR3 spans 14 amino acids. Germline V gene data show CDR1 as SGHTS and CDR2 as YDEGEE. The ends were cut back, 4 bases at V and 3 bases at J, with 10 bases in the middle. CDR3 sequence reads: CASSRGGPNEKLFF. For the CDR3, the DNA is TGTGCCAGCAGCCGGGGGGGACCTAATGAAAAACTGTTTTTT.

Only one count was recorded for this clone. The V and J genes are TRBV19 and TRBJ2-5; TRBD2 is a possible D gene (5 bases). CDR1 is LNHDA, CDR2 SQIVND, per germline (reference sequence). This CDR3 contains 15 residues. Trimming left V 6 bases short and J 1 base short, with 15 bases between. In DNA form, the CDR3 reads TGTGCCAGTAGGGGTCGAGAGGGCATCCAAGAGACCCAGTACTTC. This translates into CASRGREGIQETQYF.